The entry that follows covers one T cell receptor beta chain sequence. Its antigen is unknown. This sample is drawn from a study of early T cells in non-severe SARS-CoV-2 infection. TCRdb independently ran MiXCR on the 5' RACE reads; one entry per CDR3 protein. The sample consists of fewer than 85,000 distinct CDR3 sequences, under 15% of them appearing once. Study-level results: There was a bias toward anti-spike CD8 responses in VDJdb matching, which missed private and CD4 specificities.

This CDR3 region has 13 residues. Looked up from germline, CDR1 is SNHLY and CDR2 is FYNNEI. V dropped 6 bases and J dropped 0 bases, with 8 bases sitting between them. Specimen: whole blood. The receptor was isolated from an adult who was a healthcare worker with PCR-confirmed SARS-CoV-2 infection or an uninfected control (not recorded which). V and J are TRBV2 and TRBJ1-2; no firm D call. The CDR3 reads CASSSSANYGYTF. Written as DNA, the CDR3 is TGTGCCAGCAGCTCAAGCGCTAACTATGGCTACACCTTC.